The table lists the clone carrying this T cell receptor (beta chain) with many counts. Its specificity is not known. The sample belongs to a study of T cell repertoires in cytomegalovirus infection. General study findings and limits: Cumulative frequency (of public TCR beta family members) identified carriers of CMV plus the relevant HLA.

TCRdb called the reads again in MiXCR, with one record for every CDR3 protein. The repertoire holds some 590,000 distinct CDR3 sequences, with 40% as singletons. Per the germline V gene, CDR1 is SGHTA and CDR2 is FQGNSA. CDR3 length equals 14 residues. V lost 5 bases, J lost 4 bases, and 6 bases stayed unmatched. Sequenced here: cultured PBMCs, sampled from culture after CMV antigen stimulation. The receptor comes from a human donor in good health (CMV status not recorded). Some clones in this sample may be carry-over from other donors' samples. The chain joins TRBV7-2 to TRBJ1-2; 8 nucleotides line up with TRBD1. The CDR3 is CASSGRQGSYGYTF. Written as DNA, the CDR3 is TGTGCCAGCAGCGGCAGACAGGGGAGCTATGGCTACACCTTC.